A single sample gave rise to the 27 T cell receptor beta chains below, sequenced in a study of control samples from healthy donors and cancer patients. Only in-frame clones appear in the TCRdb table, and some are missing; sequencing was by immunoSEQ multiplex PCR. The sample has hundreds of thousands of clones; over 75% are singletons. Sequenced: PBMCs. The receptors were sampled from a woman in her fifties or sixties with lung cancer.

CDR3 DNA: TGTGCCAGCAGCTTTCAGCCGGAGACCTACGAGCAGTACTTC. As protein: CASSFQPETYEQYF. The V gene is TRBV5-4, the J gene TRBJ2-7; unclear D gene. Germline CDR1 and CDR2: SGHNT and YYREEE (reference sequence). This CDR3 comprises 14 residues. V lost 2 bases, J lost 2 bases, and 11 bases lay in between.

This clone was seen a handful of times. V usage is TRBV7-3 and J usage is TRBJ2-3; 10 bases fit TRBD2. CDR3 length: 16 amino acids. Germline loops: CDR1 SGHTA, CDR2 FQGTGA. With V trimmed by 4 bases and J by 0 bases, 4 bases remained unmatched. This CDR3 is CASSSHSGGSTDTQYF. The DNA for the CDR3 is TGTGCCAGCAGCTCACATAGCGGGGGGAGCACAGATACGCAGTATTTT. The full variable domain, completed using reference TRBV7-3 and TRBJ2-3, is GAGVSQTPSNKVTEKGKYVELRCDPISGHTALYWYRQSLGQGPEFLIYFQGTGAADDSGLPNDRFFAVRPEGSVSTLKIQRTERGDSAVYLCASSSHSGGSTDTQYFGPGTRLTVL.

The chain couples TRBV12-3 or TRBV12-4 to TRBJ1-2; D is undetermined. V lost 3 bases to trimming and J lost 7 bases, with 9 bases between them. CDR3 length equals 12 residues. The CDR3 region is CASSFPQRGYTF. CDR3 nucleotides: TGTGCCAGCAGTTTCCCACAGCGTGGCTACACCTTC.

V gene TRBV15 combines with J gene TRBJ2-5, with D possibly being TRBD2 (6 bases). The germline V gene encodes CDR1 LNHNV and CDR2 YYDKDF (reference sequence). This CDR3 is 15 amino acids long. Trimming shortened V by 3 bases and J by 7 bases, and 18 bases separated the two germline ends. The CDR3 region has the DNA TGTGCCACCAGCAGGGGGTCCCCCCAAGCGGGGACCCAGTACTTC. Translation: CATSRGSPQAGTQYF.

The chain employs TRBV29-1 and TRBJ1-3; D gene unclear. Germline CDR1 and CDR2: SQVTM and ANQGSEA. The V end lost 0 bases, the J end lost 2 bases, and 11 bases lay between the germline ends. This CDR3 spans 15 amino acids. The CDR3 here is CSVEDQVKTGNTIYF. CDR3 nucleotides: TGCAGCGTTGAAGATCAGGTGAAAACTGGAAACACCATATATTTT.

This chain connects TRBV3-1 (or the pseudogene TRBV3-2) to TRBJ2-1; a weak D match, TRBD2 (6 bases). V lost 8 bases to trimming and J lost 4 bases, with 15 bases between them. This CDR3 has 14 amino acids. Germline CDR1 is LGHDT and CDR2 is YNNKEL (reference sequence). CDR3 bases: TGTGCCAGCGGAAAGCGGGCGAATTACAATGAGCAGTTCTTC. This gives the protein CASGKRANYNEQFF.

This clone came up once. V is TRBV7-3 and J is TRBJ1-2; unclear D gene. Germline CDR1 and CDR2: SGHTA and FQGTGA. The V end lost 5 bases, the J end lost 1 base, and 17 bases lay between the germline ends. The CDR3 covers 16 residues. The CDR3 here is CASSREVFNFNYGYTF. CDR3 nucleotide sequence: TGTGCCAGCAGCCGCGAAGTATTTAACTTTAACTATGGCTACACCTTC.

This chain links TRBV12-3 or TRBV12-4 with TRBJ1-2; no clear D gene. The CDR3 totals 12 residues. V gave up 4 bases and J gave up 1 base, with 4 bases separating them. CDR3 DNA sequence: TGTGCCAGCAGTTCGGATAACTATGGCTACACCTTC. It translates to CASSSDNYGYTF.

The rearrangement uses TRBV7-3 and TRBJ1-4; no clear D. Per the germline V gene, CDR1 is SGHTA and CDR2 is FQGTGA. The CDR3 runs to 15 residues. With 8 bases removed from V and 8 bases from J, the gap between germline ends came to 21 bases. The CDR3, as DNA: TGTGCCAGCGCGGCATACGGTGTGAGAGAAGAAAAACTGTTTTTT. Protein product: CASAAYGVREEKLFF.

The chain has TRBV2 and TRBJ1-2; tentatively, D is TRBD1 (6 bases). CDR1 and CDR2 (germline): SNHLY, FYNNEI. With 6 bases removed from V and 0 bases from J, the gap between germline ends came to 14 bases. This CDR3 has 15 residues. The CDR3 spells CASRLDRNTNYGYTF. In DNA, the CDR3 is TGTGCCAGCAGGCTAGACAGGAACACTAACTATGGCTACACCTTC.

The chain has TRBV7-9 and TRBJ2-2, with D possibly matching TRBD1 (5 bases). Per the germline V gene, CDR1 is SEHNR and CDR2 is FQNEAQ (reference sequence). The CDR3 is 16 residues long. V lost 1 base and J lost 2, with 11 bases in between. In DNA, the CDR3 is TGTGCCAGCAGCTTAGGGGCAGGGCACAACACCGGGGAGCTGTTTTTT. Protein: CASSLGAGHNTGELFF.

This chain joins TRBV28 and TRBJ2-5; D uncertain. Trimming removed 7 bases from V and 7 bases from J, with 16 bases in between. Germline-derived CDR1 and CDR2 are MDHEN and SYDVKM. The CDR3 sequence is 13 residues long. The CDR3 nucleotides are TGTGCCAGCAACTCAGCTTCCCCGGTGACCCAGTACTTC. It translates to CASNSASPVTQYF.

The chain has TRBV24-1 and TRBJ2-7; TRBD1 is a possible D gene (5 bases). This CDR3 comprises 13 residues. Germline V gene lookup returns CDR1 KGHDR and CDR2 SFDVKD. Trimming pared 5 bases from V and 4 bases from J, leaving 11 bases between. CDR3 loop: CATSAQGAYEQYF. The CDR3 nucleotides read TGTGCCACCAGTGCGCAGGGTGCGTACGAGCAGTACTTC.

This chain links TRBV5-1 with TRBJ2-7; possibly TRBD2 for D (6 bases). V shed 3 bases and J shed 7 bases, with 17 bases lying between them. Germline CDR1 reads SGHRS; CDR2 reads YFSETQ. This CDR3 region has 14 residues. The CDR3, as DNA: TGCGCCAGCAGCTCTGGGACTTTCGCTACGGAGCAGTACTTC. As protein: CASSSGTFATEQYF.

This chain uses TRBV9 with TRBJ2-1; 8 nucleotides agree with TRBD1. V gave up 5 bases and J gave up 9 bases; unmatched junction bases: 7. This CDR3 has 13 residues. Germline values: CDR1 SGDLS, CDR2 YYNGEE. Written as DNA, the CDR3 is TGTGCCAGCAGTAGGACAGGGTACGGTGAGCAGTTCTTC. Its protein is CASSRTGYGEQFF. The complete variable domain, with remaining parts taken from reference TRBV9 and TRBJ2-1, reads DSGVTQTPKHLITATGQRVTLRCSPRSGDLSVYWYQQSLDQGLQFLIQYYNGEERAKGNILERFSAQQFPDLHSELNLSSLELGDSALYFCASSRTGYGEQFFGPGTRLTVL.

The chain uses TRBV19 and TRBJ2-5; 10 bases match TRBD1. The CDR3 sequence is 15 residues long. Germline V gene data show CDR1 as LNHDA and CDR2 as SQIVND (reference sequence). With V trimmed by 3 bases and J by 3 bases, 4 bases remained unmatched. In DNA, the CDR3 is TGTGCCAGTAGTATTTCCGGGACAGGGGAAGAGACCCAGTACTTC. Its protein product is CASSISGTGEETQYF.

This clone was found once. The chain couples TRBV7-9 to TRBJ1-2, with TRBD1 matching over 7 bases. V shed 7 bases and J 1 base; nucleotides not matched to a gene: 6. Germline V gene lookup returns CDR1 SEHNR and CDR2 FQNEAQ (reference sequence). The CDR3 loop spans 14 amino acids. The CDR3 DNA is TGTGCCAGCACCCTGAGACAGGGTAACTATGGCTACACCTTC. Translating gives CASTLRQGNYGYTF.

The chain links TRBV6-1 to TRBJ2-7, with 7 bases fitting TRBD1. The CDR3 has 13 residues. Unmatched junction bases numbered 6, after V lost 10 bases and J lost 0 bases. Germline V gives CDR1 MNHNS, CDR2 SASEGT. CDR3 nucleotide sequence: TGTGCCACCCTAGACAGGGACTCCTACGAGCAGTACTTC. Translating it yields CATLDRDSYEQYF.

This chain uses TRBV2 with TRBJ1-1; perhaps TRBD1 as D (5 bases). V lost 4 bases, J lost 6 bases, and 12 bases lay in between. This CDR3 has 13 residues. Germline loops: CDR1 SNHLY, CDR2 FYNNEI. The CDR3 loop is CASSVGVPAEAFF. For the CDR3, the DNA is TGTGCCAGCAGTGTGGGGGTCCCGGCTGAAGCTTTCTTT.

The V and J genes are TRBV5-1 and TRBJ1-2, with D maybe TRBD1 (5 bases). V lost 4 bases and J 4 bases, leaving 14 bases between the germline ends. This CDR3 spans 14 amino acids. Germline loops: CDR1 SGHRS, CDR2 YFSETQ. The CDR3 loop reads CASSQGQGGYGYTF. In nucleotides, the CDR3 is TGCGCCAGCAGCCAAGGGCAGGGTGGCTATGGCTACACCTTC.

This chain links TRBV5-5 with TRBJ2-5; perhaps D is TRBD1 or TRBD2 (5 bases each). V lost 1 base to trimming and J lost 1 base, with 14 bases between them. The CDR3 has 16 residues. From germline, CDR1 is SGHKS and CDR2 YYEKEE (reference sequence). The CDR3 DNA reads TGTGCCAGCAGCTTGTCCCGACGGGGCCCCCAAGAGACCCAGTACTTC. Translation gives CASSLSRRGPQETQYF.

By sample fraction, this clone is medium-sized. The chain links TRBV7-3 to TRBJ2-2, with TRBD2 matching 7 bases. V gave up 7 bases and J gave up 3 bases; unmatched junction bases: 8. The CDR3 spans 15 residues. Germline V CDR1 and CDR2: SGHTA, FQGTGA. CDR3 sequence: CASKPGGGYTGELFF. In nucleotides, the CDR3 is TGTGCCAGCAAGCCCGGGGGAGGGTACACCGGGGAGCTGTTTTTT.

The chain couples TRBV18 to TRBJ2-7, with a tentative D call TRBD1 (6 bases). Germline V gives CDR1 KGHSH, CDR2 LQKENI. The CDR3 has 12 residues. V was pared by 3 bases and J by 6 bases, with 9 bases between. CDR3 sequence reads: CASSPKGGEQYF. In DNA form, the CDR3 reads TGTGCCAGCTCACCGAAAGGGGGCGAGCAGTACTTC.

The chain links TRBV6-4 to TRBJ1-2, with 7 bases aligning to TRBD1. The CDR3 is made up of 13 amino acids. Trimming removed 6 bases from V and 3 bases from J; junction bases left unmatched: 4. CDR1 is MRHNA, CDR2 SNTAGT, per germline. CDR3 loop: CASSPGTDYGYTF. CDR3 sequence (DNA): TGTGCCAGCAGCCCCGGGACAGACTATGGCTACACCTTC.

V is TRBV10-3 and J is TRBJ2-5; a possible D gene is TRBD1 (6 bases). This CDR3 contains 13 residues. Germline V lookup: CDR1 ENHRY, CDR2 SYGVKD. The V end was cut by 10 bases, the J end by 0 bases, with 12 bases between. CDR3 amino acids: CASKQGNQETQYF. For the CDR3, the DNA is TGTGCCAGCAAACAGGGCAACCAAGAGACCCAGTACTTC.

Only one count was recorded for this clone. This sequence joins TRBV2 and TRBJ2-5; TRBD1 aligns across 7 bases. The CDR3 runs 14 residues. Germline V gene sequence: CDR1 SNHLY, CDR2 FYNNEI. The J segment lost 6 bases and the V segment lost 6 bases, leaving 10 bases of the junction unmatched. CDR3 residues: CASSPGTAAQTQYF. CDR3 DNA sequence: TGTGCCAGCAGCCCCGGGACAGCCGCCCAGACCCAGTACTTC.

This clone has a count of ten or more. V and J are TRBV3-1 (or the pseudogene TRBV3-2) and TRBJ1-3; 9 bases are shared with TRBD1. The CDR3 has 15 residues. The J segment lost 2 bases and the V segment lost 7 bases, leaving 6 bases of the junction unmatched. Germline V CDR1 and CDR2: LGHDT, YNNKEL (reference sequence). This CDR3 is CASTWTGAPGNTIYF. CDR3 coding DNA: TGTGCCAGCACCTGGACAGGGGCGCCTGGAAACACCATATATTTT.